A selection of T cell receptor beta chains follows, all from one sample in a study of cytomegalovirus exposure and HLA in healthy donors. Sequencing used immunoSEQ multiplex PCR; TCRdb keeps in-frame clones, though not all of them. Of some 190,000 clones listed, roughly 82% are singletons. Sequencing was carried out using PBMCs. Receptor source: a man aged 40-49 years in good health and CMV-seronegative. Each CDR3 is given with its conserved first and last residue. Fields, in order: clone size, J gene, D gene, CDR3 length, V gene, CDR3 protein, CDR3 DNA. The D gene is left open where the match is weak. For some rows the clone size is stated as once, few or many, or as a class when expanded; others skip it.

.,TRBJ1-2,.,14,TRBV21-1,CASSKERGTYGYTF,TGTGCCAGCAGCAAAGAGAGGGGGACCTATGGCTACACCTTC
.,TRBJ1-6,TRBD1,14,TRBV28,CASSGTAYNSPLHF,TGTGCCAGCAGCGGGACAGCGTATAATTCACCCCTCCACTTT
.,TRBJ2-5,TRBD2,15,TRBV7-2,CASSLYSGGQETQYF,TGTGCCAGCAGCTTATATAGCGGGGGGCAAGAGACCCAGTACTTC
once,TRBJ2-1,TRBD2,14,TRBV7-3,CASSHGLAANEQFF,TGTGCCAGCAGCCACGGACTAGCGGCCAATGAGCAGTTCTTC
.,TRBJ1-1,TRBD1,15,TRBV11-2,CASSLATGVGTEAFF,TGTGCCAGCAGCTTAGCGACAGGGGTGGGCACTGAAGCTTTCTTT
.,TRBJ2-1,TRBD1,16,TRBV4-1,CASSQGATGGLGEQFF,TGCGCCAGCAGCCAAGGAGCGACAGGGGGCCTGGGTGAGCAGTTCTTC
.,TRBJ2-7,TRBD2,16,TRBV9,CASSPRLGLGLSEQYF,TGTGCCAGCAGCCCTAGGCTCGGACTAGGGTTGTCCGAGCAGTACTTC
.,TRBJ2-3,TRBD2,19,TRBV30,CAWSGIPGLASLGTDTQYF,TGTGCCTGGAGTGGAATTCCGGGACTAGCGAGTTTGGGCACAGATACGCAGTATTTT
.,TRBJ2-1,.,14,TRBV5-4,CASSTRTGGDEQFF,TGTGCCAGCAGCACCCGGACTGGAGGGGATGAGCAGTTCTTC
.,TRBJ1-6,TRBD1,17,TRBV7-9,CASTLGGTGGDNSPLHF,TGTGCCAGCACCCTGGGGGGGACAGGGGGCGATAATTCACCCCTCCACTTT
.,TRBJ2-1,.,15,TRBV5-4,CASSLRARMANEQFF,TGTGCCAGCAGCTTGAGAGCTAGGATGGCAAATGAGCAGTTCTTC
.,TRBJ2-1,TRBD2,15,TRBV6-6,CASSYPGGLAVEQFF,TGTGCCAGCAGTTATCCAGGGGGACTAGCTGTTGAGCAGTTCTTC
.,TRBJ2-7,.,13,TRBV28,CASGPGGLYEQYF,TGTGCCAGCGGCCCAGGGGGGCTTTACGAGCAGTACTTC
.,TRBJ1-1,.,14,TRBV27,CASSSPQGRTEAFF,TGTGCCAGCAGTTCTCCCCAGGGTCGCACTGAAGCTTTCTTT
.,TRBJ1-6,.,16,TRBV27,CASSSLYPGVESPLHF,TGTGCCAGCAGTTCTCTTTATCCCGGGGTCGAGTCACCCCTCCACTTT
.,TRBJ1-4,TRBD1,14,TRBV11-2,CASSSDREGEKLFF,TGTGCCAGCAGCTCGGACAGGGAGGGTGAAAAACTGTTTTTT
.,TRBJ1-1,TRBD1,13,TRBV7-7,CASSPDRVTEAFF,TGTGCTAGCAGCCCCGACAGGGTCACTGAAGCTTTCTTT
.,TRBJ1-4,.,15,TRBV6-1,CASSDWDSVNEKLFF,TGTGCCAGCAGTGATTGGGACTCAGTAAATGAAAAACTGTTTTTT
once,TRBJ2-7,.,12,TRBV5-1,CASSSSSYEQYF,TGCGCCAGCAGCTCGAGTTCATACGAGCAGTACTTC
.,TRBJ2-2,TRBD2,17,TRBV4-1,CASSQAAPGGRTGELFF,TGCGCCAGCAGCCAAGCCGCCCCGGGAGGTCGAACCGGGGAGCTGTTTTTT
.,TRBJ2-2,.,13,TRBV5-6,CASSLARTGELFF,TGTGCCAGTAGCTTGGCGCGGACCGGGGAGCTGTTTTTT
.,TRBJ2-1,TRBD1,15,TRBV5-1,CASRAGTGRVNEQFF,TGCGCCAGCAGGGCCGGGACAGGGCGGGTCAATGAGCAGTTCTTC